This T cell receptor beta chain derives from a study of blood T cell repertoires in COVID-19. In the study overall: Whether acute or convalescent, the COVID-19 samples came from the United States, Italy and Spain. T cells, B-cell-depleted T cells, or PBMCs provided the cDNA or gDNA that served as material.

Per the original data handling: For nucleated cells, counts were estimated from reference gene primer amplification. Assay used: immunoSEQ multiplex PCR; TCRdb lists only in-frame clones, some missing. D and trimming come from the DNA, and the V and J calls and clone size come from that table. The data show roughly 150,000 clones, with about nine tenths seen just once and roughly a sixth held by the top ten. Losses at the gene ends were 1 base for V and 9 bases for J; bases not matched to a gene: 3. Germline CDR1 and CDR2: SGHTA and FQGNSA. The CDR3 has 13 amino acids. Sequenced: peripheral blood. The TCR comes from a man in his 60s with active or convalescent COVID-19. The chain employs TRBV7-2 and TRBJ2-1; 7 bases align to TRBD2. CDR3 region: CASSLVSGAEQFF. In DNA, the CDR3 is TGTGCCAGCAGCTTAGTGAGCGGGGCTGAGCAGTTCTTC.